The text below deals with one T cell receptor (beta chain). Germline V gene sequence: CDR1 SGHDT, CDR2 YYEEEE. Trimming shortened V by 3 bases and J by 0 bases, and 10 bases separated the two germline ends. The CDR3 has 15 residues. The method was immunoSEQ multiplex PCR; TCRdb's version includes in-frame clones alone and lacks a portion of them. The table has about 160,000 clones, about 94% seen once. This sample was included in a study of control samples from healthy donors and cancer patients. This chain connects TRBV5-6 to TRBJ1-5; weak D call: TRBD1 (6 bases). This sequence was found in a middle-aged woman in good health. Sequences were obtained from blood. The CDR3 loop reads CASSWGGLSNQPQHF. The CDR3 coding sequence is TGTGCCAGCAGCTGGGGGGGCCTTAGCAATCAGCCCCAGCATTTT.